This TCR beta chain was recorded in a study of blood T cell repertoires in COVID-19. Across the whole study: Donors in the United States, Italy and Spain gave samples during acute or convalescent COVID-19. T cells, B-cell-depleted T cells, or PBMCs supplied cDNA or gDNA.

Data came from immunoSEQ multiplex PCR; TCRdb stores just in-frame clones and leaves some out. Here the sample spans nearly 200,000 clones, about 90% being singletons. The source of this sequence is a woman aged 70-85 years with acute or convalescent COVID-19. What was sequenced was peripheral blood.

CDR3 sequence: CASNTGQGVYEQYF. As DNA, the CDR3 is TGTGCCAGCAACACCGGACAGGGGGTATACGAGCAGTACTTC. V and J are TRBV6-5 and TRBJ2-7; TRBD1 agrees at 10 bases. CDR1 is MNHEY, CDR2 SVGAGI, per germline. The CDR3 sequence is 14 residues long. With V trimmed by 7 bases and J by 4 bases, 7 bases remained unmatched.